This T cell receptor beta chain was profiled in a study of T cells in Graves' hyperthyroidism and ophthalmopathy. Study-level points and caveats: Separating ophthalmopathy from stable hyperthyroidism was achieved by a 13 V-J model.

In its sample, this clonotype was seen once. No antigen is known for it. The CDR3 does not end in the conserved phenylalanine or tryptophan, so this is likely a read error. CDR3 length: 15 amino acids. Trimming removed 2 bases from V and 6 bases from J; junction bases left unmatched: 7. It was RNA transcripts that yielded the amplified TCR beta CDR3 regions. HTBI primers were employed in a first-round RT-PCR of the TCR CDR3. TCRdb re-called the multiplex PCR reads through MiXCR, storing one row per CDR3 protein. Of some 500,000 distinct CDR3 sequences listed, approximately 15% are singletons. The TCR originated in a woman aged 18-29 years with Graves' hyperthyroidism. Sequences were obtained from blood. The chain joins TRBV12-3 or TRBV12-4 to TRBJ1-2, with 9 bases matching TRBD1. The CDR3 loop is CASSLRGQGRDGYTI. In nucleotides, the CDR3 is TGTGCCAGCAGTTTAAGGGGACAGGGAAGGGATGGCTACACCATC.